Following are 14 T cell receptor beta chains from one sample sequenced in a study of blood T cell repertoires in COVID-19. The assay was immunoSEQ multiplex PCR, and TCRdb's table has in-frame clones only and misses some. The sample consists of about 480,000 clones, nearly 90% of them appearing once. Input material: PBMCs or T cells enriched from blood (not recorded which). These receptors were taken from a woman between 18 and 29 years old with acute COVID-19.

The count of this clone is one. The chain links TRBV14 to TRBJ1-6, with 7 nucleotides matching TRBD1. Trimming took 2 bases from V and 13 from J; bases not matched to a gene: 14. There are 16 residues in the CDR3. Germline-derived CDR1 and CDR2 are SGHDN and FVKESK. The CDR3 DNA is TGTGCCAGCAGCCAATTTTTTGGCAGGGGGGTTCCGCCCCTCCACTTT. Protein: CASSQFFGRGVPPLHF.

V gene TRBV18 combines with J gene TRBJ1-1; D is possibly TRBD1 (6 bases). The CDR3 length is 13 residues. CDR1 and CDR2 from the germline V gene are KGHSH and LQKENI. V dropped 4 bases and J dropped 1 base, with 7 bases sitting between them. CDR3 region: CASSQDRNTEAFF. CDR3 coding DNA: TGTGCCAGCTCACAGGACAGGAACACTGAAGCTTTCTTT.

The chain is built from TRBV10-3 and TRBJ1-2, with 7 positions matching TRBD1. The CDR3 is 13 residues long. The germline V gene encodes CDR1 ENHRY and CDR2 SYGVKD. J was trimmed by 6 bases and V by 2 bases; bases with no gene match: 3. The CDR3 loop is CAISEEQGNGYTF. For the CDR3, the DNA is TGTGCCATCAGTGAGGAACAGGGGAATGGCTACACCTTC.

The chain is built from TRBV9 and TRBJ2-7, with D unresolved. The length of the CDR3 is 15 residues. Looked up from germline, CDR1 is SGDLS and CDR2 is YYNGEE. Trimming removed 0 bases from V and 3 bases from J, with 13 bases in between. For the CDR3, the DNA is TGTGCCAGCAGCGTAGGAGGCGGTCAAGTCTACGAGCAGTACTTC. Protein sequence: CASSVGGGQVYEQYF.

The chain joins TRBV27 to TRBJ2-6, with TRBD1 matching 8 bases. The ends lost 10 bases at V and 0 bases at J; junction bases unmatched: 14. The CDR3 has 18 amino acids. Per germline, CDR1 MNHEY and CDR2 SMNVEV (reference sequence). CDR3 DNA sequence: TGTGCCACCTCCCCCGGGACAGGTAGAAGCTCTGGGGCCAACGTCCTGACTTTC. This codes for CATSPGTGRSSGANVLTF.

The DNA of the CDR3 is TGTGCCAGCAGTTACGACCGGGAACACGAGCAGTACTTC. It translates to CASSYDREHEQYF. V and J are TRBV6-5 and TRBJ2-7, with D possibly matching TRBD2 (5 bases). The CDR3 extends over 13 amino acids. Per germline, CDR1 MNHEY and CDR2 SVGAGI. The V and J ends lost 2 bases and 5 bases respectively, with 10 bases between them.

V gene TRBV28 combines with J gene TRBJ2-7; 13 nucleotides agree with TRBD2. The CDR3 consists of 17 residues. Per germline, CDR1 MDHEN and CDR2 SYDVKM. V lost 6 bases and J lost 4; bases outside the gene matches: 12. The CDR3 region is CASRAPTGTSGEYEQYF. The CDR3 nucleotides read TGTGCCAGCAGAGCCCCGACCGGGACTAGCGGGGAATACGAGCAGTACTTC.

V and J are TRBV4-2 and TRBJ1-1; D possibly corresponds to TRBD1 (5 bases). V dropped 3 bases and J dropped 4 bases, with 9 bases sitting between them. The germline V gene encodes CDR1 LGHNA and CDR2 YNFKEQ. The CDR3 is 13 amino acids. The CDR3 sequence: CASSHQGVTEAFF. As DNA, the CDR3 is TGTGCCAGCAGCCACCAGGGTGTCACTGAAGCTTTCTTT.

This clone was counted only a few times. This chain uses TRBV11-3 with TRBJ2-1; D is undetermined. The length of the CDR3 is 13 residues. Germline CDR1 is SGHNT and CDR2 is YENEEA. Trimming removed 5 bases at V and 8 bases at J, with 13 bases between. DNA for the CDR3: TGTGCCAGCAGCCGAGGTGAGGTCGATGAGCAGTTCTTC. This translates into CASSRGEVDEQFF.

The rearrangement joins TRBV19 to TRBJ2-1; 12 nucleotides line up with TRBD2. Germline lookup yields CDR1 LNHDA and CDR2 SQIVND (reference sequence). The V segment lost 2 bases and the J segment 9 bases; nucleotides outside the gene matches: 5. CDR3 length: 15 residues. CDR3 sequence: CASSILAGGYVEQFF. The CDR3 nucleotides are TGTGCCAGTAGTATACTAGCGGGGGGGTATGTTGAGCAGTTCTTC.

The chain combines TRBV10-3 with TRBJ2-2, with D maybe TRBD1 (6 bases). V lost 3 bases and J 1 base, leaving 6 bases between the germline ends. The germline CDR1 and CDR2 sequences are ENHRY and SYGVKD. The CDR3 length is 14 residues. CDR3 DNA: TGTGCCATCAGTGACAGGGGGAACACCGGGGAGCTGTTTTTT. It yields the protein CAISDRGNTGELFF.

This clone was counted a single time. The V and J genes are TRBV11-2 and TRBJ2-3, with TRBD2 identical over 8 bases. This CDR3 contains 16 residues. Germline loops: CDR1 SGHAT, CDR2 FQNNGV. V shed 1 base and J 5 bases; nucleotides not matched to a gene: 8. The CDR3 is CASSLAGTRVVDTQYF. The CDR3 DNA reads as TGTGCCAGCAGCTTAGCTGGGACTAGAGTTGTAGATACGCAGTATTTT.

This chain connects TRBV12-5 to TRBJ1-3; the D gene is possibly TRBD1 (5 bases). V was shortened by 0 bases and J by 0 bases, with 12 bases between the two germline ends. The CDR3 covers 17 residues. Germline V gene data show CDR1 as LGHNT and CDR2 as FRNRAP. The chain's CDR3 is CASGLVLGDSSGNTIYF. CDR3 nucleotide sequence: TGTGCTAGTGGTTTGGTATTGGGGGACTCCTCTGGAAACACCATATATTTT.

The rearrangement links TRBV5-1 to TRBJ1-2; D not certain. The length of the CDR3 is 13 residues. Trimming removed 0 bases from V and 6 bases from J, with 9 bases in between. CDR1 is SGHRS and CDR2 is YFSETQ in the germline V gene. The CDR3 sequence: CASSLASVHGYTF. The CDR3 DNA reads TGCGCCAGCAGCTTGGCCTCTGTCCATGGCTACACCTTC. The whole variable domain, remainder taken from reference TRBV5-1 and TRBJ1-2, is KAGVTQTPRYLIKTRGQQVTLSCSPISGHRSVSWYQQTPGQGLQFLFEYFSETQRNKGNFPGRFSGRQFSNSRSEMNVSTLELGDSALYLCASSLASVHGYTFGSGTRLTVV.